This T cell receptor beta chain was obtained from a study of CXCR3-negative and CXCR3-positive naive CD8 T cells. Study-level results: More hydrophobic TRB CDR3s occurred in CXCR3-positive than in CXCR3-negative naive cells. Naive cells used TRBV-TRBJ genes in much the same way whether CXCR3-negative or CXCR3-positive; memory cells did not.

A remark on this clonotype: Its antigen is still unknown.

Germline-derived CDR1 and CDR2 are DFQATT and SNEGSKA (reference sequence). This CDR3 is 14 amino acids long. The TRB cDNA libraries were prepared by 5' RACE with UMI labels. Each CDR3 protein gets one entry in TCRdb, which reprocessed the 5' RACE reads and gives no DNA. The sample has about 130,000 distinct CDR3 sequences. The receptor's source is a human donor in good health. Some clones in this sample may be carry-over from other donors' samples. The sequenced sample was naive CXCR3- CD8+ T cells from blood. Indicated subset: CD45RO-CCR7+CD27+CD95- naive CD8+ T cells lacking CXCR3 (TNR3-). The V gene is TRBV20-1, the J gene TRBJ2-1; TCRdb reports TRBD1, a call that lacks DNA to check it against. This CDR3 is CSARQTGSYNEQFF.